This T cell receptor beta chain was sequenced in a study of early T cells in non-severe SARS-CoV-2 infection. Study-level background: Sequencing targeted bulk RNA from unsorted whole blood, leaving chains unpaired.

With 6 bases clipped from V and 2 bases from J, the junction kept 21 bases outside the gene matches. Germline CDR1 and CDR2: SNHLY and FYNNEI. CDR3 size: 19 residues. Unique molecular identifiers were added to individual cDNA molecules. TCRdb processed the 5' RACE reads anew with MiXCR; each CDR3 protein has one entry. The repertoire holds around 58,000 distinct CDR3 sequences, around 4.7% seen once, with 4% to 5% in the top ten. The sequence derives from an adult who was a healthcare worker with PCR-confirmed SARS-CoV-2 infection or an uninfected control (not recorded which). The chain couples TRBV2 to TRBJ2-7; 8 bases are shared with TRBD1. Sequenced input: whole blood. The CDR3 DNA reads TGTGCCAGCAGCCCTCCGGGACAGGTAGCCCAGAGAGCCCCCTACGAGCAGTACTTC. Protein: CASSPPGQVAQRAPYEQYF.